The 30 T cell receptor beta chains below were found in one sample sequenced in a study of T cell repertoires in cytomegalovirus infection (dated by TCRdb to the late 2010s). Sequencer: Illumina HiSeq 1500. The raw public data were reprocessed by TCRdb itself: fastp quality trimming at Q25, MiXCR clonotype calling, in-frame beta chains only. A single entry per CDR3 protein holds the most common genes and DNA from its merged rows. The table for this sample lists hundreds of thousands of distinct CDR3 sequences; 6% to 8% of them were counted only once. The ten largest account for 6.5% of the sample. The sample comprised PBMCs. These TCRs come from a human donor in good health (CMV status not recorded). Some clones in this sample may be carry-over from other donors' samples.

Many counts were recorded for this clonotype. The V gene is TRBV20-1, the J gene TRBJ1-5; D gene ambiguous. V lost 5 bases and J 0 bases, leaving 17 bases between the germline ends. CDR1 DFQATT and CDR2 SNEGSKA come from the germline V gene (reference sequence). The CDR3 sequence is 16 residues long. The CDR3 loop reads CSAPDRALYSNQPQHF. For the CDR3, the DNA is TGCAGTGCTCCGGACCGCGCGCTTTATAGCAATCAGCCCCAGCATTTT.

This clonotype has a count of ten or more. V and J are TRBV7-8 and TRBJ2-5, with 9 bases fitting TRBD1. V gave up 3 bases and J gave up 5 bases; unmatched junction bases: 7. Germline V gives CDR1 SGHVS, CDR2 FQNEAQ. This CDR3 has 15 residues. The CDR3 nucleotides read TGTGCCAGCAGCTTTGGGACAGGGAAAGGGGAGACCCAGTACTTC. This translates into CASSFGTGKGETQYF.

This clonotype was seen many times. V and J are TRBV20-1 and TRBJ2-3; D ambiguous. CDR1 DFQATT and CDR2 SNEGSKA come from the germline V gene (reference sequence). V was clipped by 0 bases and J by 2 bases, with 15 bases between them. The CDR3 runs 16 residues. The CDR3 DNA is TGCAGTGCTAGAGATCTCGGCGGCCAGTCCACAGATACGCAGTATTTT. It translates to CSARDLGGQSTDTQYF.

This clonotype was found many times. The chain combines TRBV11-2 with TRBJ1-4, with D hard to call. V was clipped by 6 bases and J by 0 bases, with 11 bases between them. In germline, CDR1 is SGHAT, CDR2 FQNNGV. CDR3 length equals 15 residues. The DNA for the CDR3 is TGTGCCAGCAGGGACTTAGGGTCAACTAATGAAAAACTGTTTTTT. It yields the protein CASRDLGSTNEKLFF.

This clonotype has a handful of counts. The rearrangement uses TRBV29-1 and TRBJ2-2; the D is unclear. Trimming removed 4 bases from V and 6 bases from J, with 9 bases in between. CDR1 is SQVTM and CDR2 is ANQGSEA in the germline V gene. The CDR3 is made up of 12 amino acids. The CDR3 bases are TGCAGCGTTGCCCCCAAAGCCGGGGAGCTGTTTTTT. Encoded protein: CSVAPKAGELFF.

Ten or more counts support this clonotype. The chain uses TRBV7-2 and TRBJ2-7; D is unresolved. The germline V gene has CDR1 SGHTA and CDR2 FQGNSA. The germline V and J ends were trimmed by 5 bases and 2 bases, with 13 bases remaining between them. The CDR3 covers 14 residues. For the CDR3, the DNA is TGTGCCAGCAGCCCCCCCCAGGTGACCTACGAGCAGTACTTC. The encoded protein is CASSPPQVTYEQYF.

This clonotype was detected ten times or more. CDR3 residues: CSHTGAGADTQYF. The CDR3 nucleotides read TGCAGCCACACAGGCGCCGGGGCAGATACGCAGTATTTT. The rearrangement joins TRBV20-1 to TRBJ2-3; D may be TRBD1 or TRBD2 (5 bases each). The CDR3 covers 13 residues. The germline V gene has CDR1 DFQATT and CDR2 SNEGSKA (reference sequence).

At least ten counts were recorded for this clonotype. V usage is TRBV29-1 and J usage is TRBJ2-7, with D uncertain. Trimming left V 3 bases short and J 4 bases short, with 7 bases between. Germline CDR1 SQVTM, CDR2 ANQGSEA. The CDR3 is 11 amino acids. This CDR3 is CSVEDRYEQYF. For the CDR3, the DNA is TGCAGCGTTGAGGATAGATACGAGCAGTACTTC.

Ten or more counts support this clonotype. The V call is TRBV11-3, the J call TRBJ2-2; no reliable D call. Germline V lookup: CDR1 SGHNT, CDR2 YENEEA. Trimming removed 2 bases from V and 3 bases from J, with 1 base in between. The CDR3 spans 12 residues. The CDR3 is CASSLHTGELFF. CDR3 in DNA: TGTGCCAGCAGCTTACACACCGGGGAGCTGTTTTTT.

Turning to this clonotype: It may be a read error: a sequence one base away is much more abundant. CDR3 bases: TGCAGTGCCCCTACCGGTGTCAACTATGGCTACACCTTC. Amino acids: CSAPTGVNYGYTF. The rearrangement uses TRBV20-1 and TRBJ1-2, with D unclear. The V end was cut by 6 bases, the J end by 2 bases, with 13 bases between. There are 13 residues in the CDR3. Germline CDR1 is DFQATT and CDR2 is SNEGSKA (reference sequence).

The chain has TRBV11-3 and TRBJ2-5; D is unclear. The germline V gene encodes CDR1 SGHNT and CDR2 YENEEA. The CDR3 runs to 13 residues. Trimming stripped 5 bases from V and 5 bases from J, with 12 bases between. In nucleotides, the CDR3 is TGTGCCAGCAGCGTAAGATACGAGGAGACCCAGTACTTC. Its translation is CASSVRYEETQYF.

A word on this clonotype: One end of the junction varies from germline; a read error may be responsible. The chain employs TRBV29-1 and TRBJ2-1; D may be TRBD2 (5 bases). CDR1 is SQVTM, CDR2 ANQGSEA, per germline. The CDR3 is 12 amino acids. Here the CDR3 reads CSETSAYNELFF. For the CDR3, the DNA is TGCAGCGAAACTAGTGCGTACAATGAGCTGTTCTTC.

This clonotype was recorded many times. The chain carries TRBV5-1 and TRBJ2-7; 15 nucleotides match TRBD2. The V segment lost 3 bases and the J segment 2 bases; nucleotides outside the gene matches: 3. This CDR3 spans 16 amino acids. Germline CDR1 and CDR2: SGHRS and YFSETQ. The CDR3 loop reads CASSWGLAGGTYEQYF. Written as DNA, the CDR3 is TGCGCCAGCAGCTGGGGACTAGCGGGGGGAACCTACGAGCAGTACTTC.

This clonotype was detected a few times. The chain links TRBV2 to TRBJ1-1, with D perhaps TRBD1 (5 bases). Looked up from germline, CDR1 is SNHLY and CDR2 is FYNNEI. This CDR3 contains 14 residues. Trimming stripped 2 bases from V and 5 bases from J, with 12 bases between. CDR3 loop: CASSEQGRWTEAFF. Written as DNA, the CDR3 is TGTGCCAGCAGTGAACAGGGTCGTTGGACTGAAGCTTTCTTT.

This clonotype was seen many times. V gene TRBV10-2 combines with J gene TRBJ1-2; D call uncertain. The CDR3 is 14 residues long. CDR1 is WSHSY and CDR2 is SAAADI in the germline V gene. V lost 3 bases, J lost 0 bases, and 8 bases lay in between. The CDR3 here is CASSERKTNYGYTF. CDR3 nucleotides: TGCGCCAGCAGTGAACGGAAAACTAACTATGGCTACACCTTC.

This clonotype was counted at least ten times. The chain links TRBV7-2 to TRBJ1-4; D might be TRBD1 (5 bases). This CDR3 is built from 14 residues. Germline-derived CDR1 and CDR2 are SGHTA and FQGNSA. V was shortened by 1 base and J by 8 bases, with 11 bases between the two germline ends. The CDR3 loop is CASSLGAGREKLFF. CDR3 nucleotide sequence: TGTGCCAGCAGCTTAGGGGCAGGGCGGGAAAAACTGTTTTTT.

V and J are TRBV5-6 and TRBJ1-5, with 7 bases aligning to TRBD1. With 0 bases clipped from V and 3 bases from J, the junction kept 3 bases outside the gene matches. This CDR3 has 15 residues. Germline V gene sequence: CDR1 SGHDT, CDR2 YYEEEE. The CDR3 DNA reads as TGTGCCAGCAGCTTGGGGGACAGAGACAATCAGCCCCAGCATTTT. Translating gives CASSLGDRDNQPQHF.

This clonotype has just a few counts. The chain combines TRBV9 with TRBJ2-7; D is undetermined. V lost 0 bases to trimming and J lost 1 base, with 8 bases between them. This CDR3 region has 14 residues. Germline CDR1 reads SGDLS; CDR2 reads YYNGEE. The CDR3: CASSVDLISYEQYF. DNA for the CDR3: TGTGCCAGCAGCGTAGACCTAATTTCCTACGAGCAGTACTTC.

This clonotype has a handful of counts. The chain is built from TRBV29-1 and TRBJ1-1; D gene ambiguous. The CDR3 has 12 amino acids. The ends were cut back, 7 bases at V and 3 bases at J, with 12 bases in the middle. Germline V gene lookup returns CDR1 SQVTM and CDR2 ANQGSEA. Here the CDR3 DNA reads TGCAGCGGGCTTGGTCAGGACACTGAAGCTTTCTTT. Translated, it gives CSGLGQDTEAFF.

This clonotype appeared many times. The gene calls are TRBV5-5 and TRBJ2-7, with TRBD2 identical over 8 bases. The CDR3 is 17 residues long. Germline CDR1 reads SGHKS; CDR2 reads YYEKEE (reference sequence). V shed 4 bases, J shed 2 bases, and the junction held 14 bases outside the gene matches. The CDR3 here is CASSQRFRGGYTYEQYF. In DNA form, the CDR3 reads TGTGCCAGCAGCCAGAGGTTTCGGGGGGGCTACACCTACGAGCAGTACTTC. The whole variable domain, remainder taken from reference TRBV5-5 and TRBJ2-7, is DAGVTQSPTHLIKTRGQQVTLRCSPISGHKSVSWYQQVLGQGPQFIFQYYEKEERGRGNFPDRFSARQFPNYSSELNVNALLLGDSALYLCASSQRFRGGYTYEQYFGPGTRLTVT.

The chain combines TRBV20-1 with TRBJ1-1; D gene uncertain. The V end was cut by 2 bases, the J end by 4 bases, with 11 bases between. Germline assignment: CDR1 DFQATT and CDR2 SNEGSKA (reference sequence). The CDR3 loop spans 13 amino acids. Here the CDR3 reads CSARPAFGTEAFF. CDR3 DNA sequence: TGCAGTGCTAGACCTGCCTTTGGCACTGAAGCTTTCTTT.

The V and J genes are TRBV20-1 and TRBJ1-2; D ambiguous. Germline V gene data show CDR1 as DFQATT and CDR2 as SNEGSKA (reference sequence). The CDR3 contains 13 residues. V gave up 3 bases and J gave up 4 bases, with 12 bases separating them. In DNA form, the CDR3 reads TGCAGTGCTAGCTTACCCGGGCTCTATGGCTACACCTTC. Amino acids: CSASLPGLYGYTF.

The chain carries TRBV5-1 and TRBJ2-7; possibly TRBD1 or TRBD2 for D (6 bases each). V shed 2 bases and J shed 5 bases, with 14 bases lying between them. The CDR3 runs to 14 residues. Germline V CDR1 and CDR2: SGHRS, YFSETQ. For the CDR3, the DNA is TGCGCCAGCAGCTTATCGGGGGCCGACGACGAGCAGTACTTC. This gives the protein CASSLSGADDEQYF.

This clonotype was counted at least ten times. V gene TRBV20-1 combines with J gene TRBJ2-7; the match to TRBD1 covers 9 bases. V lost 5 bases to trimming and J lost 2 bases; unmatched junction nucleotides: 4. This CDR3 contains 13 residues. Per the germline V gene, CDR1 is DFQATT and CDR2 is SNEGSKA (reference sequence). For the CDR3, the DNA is TGCAGTGCTCTCCGGGACAGGGCCTACGAGCAGTACTTC. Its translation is CSALRDRAYEQYF.

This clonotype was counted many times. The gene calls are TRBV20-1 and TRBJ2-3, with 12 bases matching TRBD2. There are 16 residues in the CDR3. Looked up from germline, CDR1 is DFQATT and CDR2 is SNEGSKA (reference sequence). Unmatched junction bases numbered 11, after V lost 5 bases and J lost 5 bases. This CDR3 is CSAQSRTSGTLDTQYF. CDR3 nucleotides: TGCAGTGCTCAATCACGGACTAGCGGGACCTTAGATACGCAGTATTTT.

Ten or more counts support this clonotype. The CDR3 region has the DNA TGTGCCAGCAGCTTAGTTGGGGACGGCTCCTACGAGCAGTACTTC. Its protein product is CASSLVGDGSYEQYF. This chain joins TRBV7-2 and TRBJ2-7; D possibly uses TRBD1 or TRBD2 (5 bases each). Germline CDR1 reads SGHTA; CDR2 reads FQGNSA. Trimming took 1 base from V and 0 from J, leaving 10 bases between them. This CDR3 region has 15 residues.

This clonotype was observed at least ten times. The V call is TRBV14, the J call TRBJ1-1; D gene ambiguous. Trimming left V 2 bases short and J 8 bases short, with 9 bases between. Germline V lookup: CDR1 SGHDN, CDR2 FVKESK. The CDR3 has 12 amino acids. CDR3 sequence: CASSQSSAEAFF. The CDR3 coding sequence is TGTGCCAGCAGCCAATCGTCAGCCGAAGCTTTCTTT.

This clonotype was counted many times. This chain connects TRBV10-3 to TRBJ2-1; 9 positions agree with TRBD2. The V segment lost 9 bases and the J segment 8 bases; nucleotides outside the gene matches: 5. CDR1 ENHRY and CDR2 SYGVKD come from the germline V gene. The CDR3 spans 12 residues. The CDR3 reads CAIGGTSYEQFF. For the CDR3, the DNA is TGTGCCATAGGCGGGACTAGCTATGAGCAGTTCTTC.

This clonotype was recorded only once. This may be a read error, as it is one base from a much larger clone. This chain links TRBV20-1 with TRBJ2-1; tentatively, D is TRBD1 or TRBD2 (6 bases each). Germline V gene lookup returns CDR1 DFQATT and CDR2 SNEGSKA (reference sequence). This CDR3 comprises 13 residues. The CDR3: CSARGGAFNKQFF. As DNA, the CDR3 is TGCAGTGCTAGAGGGGGGGCGTTCAATAAGCAGTTCTTC.

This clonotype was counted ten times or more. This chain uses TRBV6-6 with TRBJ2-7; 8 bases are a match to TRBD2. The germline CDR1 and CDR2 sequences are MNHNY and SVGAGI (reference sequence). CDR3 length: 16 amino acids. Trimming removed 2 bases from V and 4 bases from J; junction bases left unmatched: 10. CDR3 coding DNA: TGTGCCAGCAGTTACGGGGGAGCGGGGGCCCTATACGAGCAGTACTTC. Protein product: CASSYGGAGALYEQYF.